This TCR beta chain originates from a study of blood T cell repertoires in COVID-19 (dated by TCRdb to about 2020). With regard to the full study: Collaborator samples came from the United States, Italy and Spain and covered acute and convalescent phases of COVID-19. Samples were obtained from the ongoing ImmuneRACE study (first 160 participants) and from about 1,300 subjects provided by 6 global collaborators. The prospective study material was composed of cDNA or gDNA derived from T cells, B-cell-depleted T cells, or PBMCs. The dataset comprised deeply sampled blood TCRbeta repertoires from subjects exposed to, actively infected with, or recovered from COVID-19. The repertoires were released in a freely available public database meant as a resource for research on the immune response to SARS-CoV-2. Where available, HLA class I and class II types were taken from metadata supplied by the sample provider and were not determined by assay-based typing. A de-identified subject ID, COVID-19 status, age in years and sex were almost always included in the sample metadata.

Remarks on this clone: No antigen is known for it. No much larger clone exists at a distance of one base, and base qualities are not known.

Broad study findings and their caveats: The amount of clinical and demographic metadata varied by source and participant and was provided uncurated.

Each collaborating institution followed its own protocols to collect whole blood in K2EDTA tubes. For TCRbeta analysis, collaborators shipped samples as frozen whole blood, isolated PBMCs, or DNA extracted from either of those sample types. TCRbeta CDR3 regions were amplified from genomic DNA using the immunoSEQ Assay, a bias-controlled multiplex PCR. The authors' pipeline ran thus. Within the assay, amplification of reference gene primers was used to estimate how many nucleated cells each sample contained. To quantify the absolute abundance of each unique TCRbeta CDR3 rearrangement, sequence reads were collapsed and filtered. For each sample, productive Simpson clonality was calculated by taking the square root of Simpson's diversity index across productive rearrangements. TCRdb carries this immuneACCESS record with in-frame sequences only. Its versions omit some clonotypes, under half of them owing to an unresolved V gene in the studies checked, with the rest unexplained. D and trimming come from the DNA, and the V and J calls and clone size come from that table. A total of roughly 250,000 clones appear in this sample, about 80% of them only once. The ten biggest clones cover roughly 9.6% of the sample.

The CDR3, cysteine through phenylalanine, is 15 amino acids long. Only the CDR3 DNA stays, 45 bases, in frame from base 1. For CDR1 and CDR2, the germline V gene lists SGDLS and YYNGEE. The trim is 0 bases for V and 5 bases for J, with a gap of 12 bases between the germline ends. The sequenced material came from peripheral blood. The V gene is TRBV9 and the J gene is TRBJ1-5; the D gene is possibly TRBD1, with 5 bases matching. The sequence was collected from an elderly woman with acute or convalescent COVID-19. At the DNA level, the sequence is TGTGCCAGCAGCGTAGATACAGGTATAGATCAGCCCCAGCATTTT. It encodes CASSVDTGIDQPQHF.